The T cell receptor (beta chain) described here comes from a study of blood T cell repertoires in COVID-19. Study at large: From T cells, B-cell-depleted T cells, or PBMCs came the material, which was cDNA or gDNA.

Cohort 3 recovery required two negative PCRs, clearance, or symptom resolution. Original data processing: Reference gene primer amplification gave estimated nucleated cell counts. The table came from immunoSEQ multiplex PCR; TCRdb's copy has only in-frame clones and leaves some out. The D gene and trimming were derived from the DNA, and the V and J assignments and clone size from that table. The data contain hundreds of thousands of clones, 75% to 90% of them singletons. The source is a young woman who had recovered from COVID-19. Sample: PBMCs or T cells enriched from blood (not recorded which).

Here the CDR3 reads CASSISEGYGGELFF. DNA of the CDR3: TGTGCCAGCAGCATTAGCGAGGGATACGGCGGGGAGCTGTTTTTT. The chain combines TRBV21-1 with TRBJ2-2; TRBD2, the D gene given by the table, was not confirmed from the DNA. TRBV21-1 is a recognized pseudogene. This CDR3 is built from 15 residues.